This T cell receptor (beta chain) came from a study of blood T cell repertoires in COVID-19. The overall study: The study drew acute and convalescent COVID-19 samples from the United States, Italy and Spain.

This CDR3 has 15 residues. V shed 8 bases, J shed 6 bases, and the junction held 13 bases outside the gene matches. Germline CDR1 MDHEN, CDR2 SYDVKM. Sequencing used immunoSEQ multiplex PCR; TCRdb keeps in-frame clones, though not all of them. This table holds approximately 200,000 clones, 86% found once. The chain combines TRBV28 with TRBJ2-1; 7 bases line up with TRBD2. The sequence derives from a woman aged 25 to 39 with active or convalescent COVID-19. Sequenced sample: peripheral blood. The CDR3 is CASEGLAEASNEQFF. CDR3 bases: TGTGCCAGCGAGGGGCTAGCGGAGGCCTCCAATGAGCAGTTCTTC.